The 10 T cell receptor beta chains in this list originate from one sample, sequenced in a study of glioma-infiltrating T cells. Using RNA template, CDR3s of TCR alpha and beta were amplified with iRepertoire arm-PCR. TCRdb fed the multiplex PCR reads into MiXCR, producing one record per CDR3 protein. Of roughly 42,000 distinct CDR3 sequences detected, about 20% appear once; the ten largest clones hold more than 5.5%. Sequencing was done on a sample of glioma tissue, nonneoplastic brain tissue, or PBMCs (not recorded which). The source is a human donor with low-grade glioma or glioblastoma, undergoing nonglioma brain surgery, or in good health (not recorded which).

This clonotype appeared many times. The V gene is TRBV20-1, the J gene TRBJ1-2; D not resolved. Trimming left V 1 base short and J 5 bases short, with 5 bases between. The CDR3 runs 11 residues. Germline CDR1 reads DFQATT; CDR2 reads SNEGSKA (reference sequence). The CDR3 spells CSARVTYGYTF. Here the CDR3 DNA reads TGCAGTGCTAGAGTAACATATGGCTACACCTTC.

This clonotype was seen more than once but under ten times. This chain links TRBV7-3 with TRBJ2-3; D gene uncertain. Germline CDR1 is SGHTA and CDR2 is FQGTGA. Trimming removed 1 base from V and 2 bases from J, with 10 bases in between. CDR3 size: 15 residues. The CDR3 is CASSLIGSYTDTQYF. The CDR3 DNA follows: TGTGCCAGCAGCTTAATTGGCAGTTACACAGATACGCAGTATTTT. Filled out from reference TRBV7-3 and TRBJ2-3, the complete variable domain reads GAGVSQTPSNKVTEKGKYVELRCDPISGHTALYWYRQSLGQGPEFLIYFQGTGAADDSGLPNDRFFAVRPEGSVSTLKIQRTERGDSAVYLCASSLIGSYTDTQYFGPGTRLTVL.

Turning to this clonotype: A much larger clone differs from this one at a single base, so this may be a read error. This rearrangement joins TRBV2 to TRBJ2-1, with TRBD2 as a possible D gene (6 bases). The CDR3 loop spans 12 amino acids. V gave up 10 bases and J gave up 9 bases, with 16 bases separating them. Germline lookup yields CDR1 SNHLY and CDR2 FYNNEI. CDR3 sequence reads: CANSPDSGEQFF. CDR3 nucleotide sequence: TGTGCCAACAGCCCCGATAGCGGTGAGCAGTTCTTC.

V usage is TRBV12-3 or TRBV12-4 and J usage is TRBJ2-7; 12 positions match TRBD1. CDR3 length equals 16 residues. V shed 7 bases and J 7 bases; nucleotides not matched to a gene: 14. CDR3 sequence reads: CASTPTGTGGAGEQYF. CDR3 in DNA: TGTGCCAGCACCCCCACCGGGACAGGGGGCGCGGGGGAGCAGTACTTC.

At least ten counts were recorded for this clonotype. This rearrangement joins TRBV5-1 to TRBJ1-5; 7 bases agree with TRBD1. J gave up 7 bases and V 0 bases, and 7 bases lay outside the gene matches. The CDR3 is 15 amino acids. Germline V CDR1 and CDR2: SGHRS, YFSETQ. The CDR3 here is CASSLEGALGQPQHF. CDR3 DNA sequence: TGCGCCAGCAGCTTGGAGGGGGCCCTGGGGCAGCCCCAGCATTTT.

Many counts were recorded for this clonotype. The chain couples TRBV12-3 or TRBV12-4 to TRBJ2-7, with 9 bases lining up with TRBD2. This CDR3 has 16 residues. V lost 1 base and J lost 2; bases outside the gene matches: 6. The CDR3 DNA reads TGTGCCAGCAGTTTAGGTCTAGCGGGGTCTGCCTACGAGCAGTACTTC. As protein: CASSLGLAGSAYEQYF.

This rearrangement joins TRBV4-1 to TRBJ2-7; D is unresolved. Deletions cut 1 base from V and 4 bases from J, with 8 bases between. This CDR3 is 13 amino acids long. Germline V lookup: CDR1 MGHRA, CDR2 YSYEKL. The CDR3 nucleotides read TGCGCCAGCAGCCAAGTGTTCAAGTACGAGCAGTACTTC. It is translated as CASSQVFKYEQYF.

Ten or more counts support this clonotype. The genes are TRBV2 and TRBJ1-5; D ambiguous. The CDR3 is made up of 14 amino acids. Germline V CDR1 and CDR2: SNHLY, FYNNEI. V dropped 4 bases and J dropped 6 bases, with 13 bases sitting between them. The CDR3 bases are TGTGCCAGCAGTGGTCACAGTTATGGTCAGCCCCAGCATTTT. Translated: CASSGHSYGQPQHF.

This clonotype showed up just a few times. A much larger clone differs by one base, so this may be a read error. The chain couples TRBV4-2 to TRBJ2-3, with D possibly being TRBD2 (5 bases). In germline, CDR1 is LGHNA, CDR2 YNFKEQ. The CDR3 is 15 amino acids. CDR3 nucleotides: TGTGCCAGCAGCCAAGACCGTGCACCGGGGAATACGCGGTATTTT. This encodes CASSQDRAPGNTRYF.

This clonotype was counted many times. The chain has TRBV20-1 and TRBJ1-1, with a weak D call TRBD1 (5 bases). Trimming removed 6 bases from V and 3 bases from J, with 14 bases in between. This CDR3 is built from 13 residues. CDR1 DFQATT and CDR2 SNEGSKA come from the germline V gene (reference sequence). Here the CDR3 DNA reads TGCAGTGCGTGGGTCCAGGGATACACTGAAGCTTTCTTT. Translating it yields CSAWVQGYTEAFF.